One TCR beta chain is described in this entry. The CDR3 extends over 12 amino acids. The germline V gene encodes CDR1 LNHDA and CDR2 SQIVND (reference sequence). V lost 1 base, J lost 7 bases, and 5 bases lay in between. This specimen belongs to a study of blood T cell repertoires in COVID-19. Whole-study context: COVID-19 samples from acute and convalescent phases originated in the United States, Italy and Spain. Nucleic acid was either cDNA or gDNA, and it came from T cells, B-cell-depleted T cells, or PBMCs.

In the study's own analysis: Quantification of nucleated cells was approximated via reference gene primer amplification. The table came from immunoSEQ multiplex PCR; TCRdb's copy has only in-frame clones and leaves some out. That table is the source of V, J and clone size, and D and trimming were worked out from the DNA. Here the sample spans over 50,000 clones, just over 85% being singletons. The chain carries TRBV19 and TRBJ2-4; D possibly corresponds to TRBD2 (5 bases). The clonotype was recovered from a man between 65 and 85 years old with active COVID-19. Sequencing was carried out using peripheral blood. The CDR3 loop reads CASSIGGNIQYF. In nucleotides, the CDR3 is TGTGCCAGTAGTATAGGAGGGAACATTCAGTACTTC.